This T cell receptor beta chain was identified during a study of tumour-infiltrating T cells in Burkitt lymphoma. Whole-study context: The Burkitt lymphoma cohort spanned all epidemiological subtypes. Productive clonality predicted overall and progression-free survival. Overall study findings and caveats: Several public clonotypes recurred in numerous Burkitt lymphoma patients.

The data were produced by immunoSEQ multiplex PCR, yet TCRdb's version contains in-frame clones alone and is incomplete. The sample holds some 2,500 clones, about 14% seen once. Germline V gives CDR1 SNHLY, CDR2 FYNNEI. V lost 6 bases, J lost 4 bases, and 13 bases stayed unmatched. The CDR3 is 16 residues long. As to this clone: The antigen remains unidentified.

This chain joins TRBV2 and TRBJ2-3; 7 bases fit TRBD2. What was sequenced was tumor tissue. This sequence originates from a human donor with Burkitt lymphoma. The CDR3 bases are TGTGCCAGCAGGAACGAGGCGGGGGACCCACCAGATACGCAGTATTTT. This sequence encodes CASRNEAGDPPDTQYF.